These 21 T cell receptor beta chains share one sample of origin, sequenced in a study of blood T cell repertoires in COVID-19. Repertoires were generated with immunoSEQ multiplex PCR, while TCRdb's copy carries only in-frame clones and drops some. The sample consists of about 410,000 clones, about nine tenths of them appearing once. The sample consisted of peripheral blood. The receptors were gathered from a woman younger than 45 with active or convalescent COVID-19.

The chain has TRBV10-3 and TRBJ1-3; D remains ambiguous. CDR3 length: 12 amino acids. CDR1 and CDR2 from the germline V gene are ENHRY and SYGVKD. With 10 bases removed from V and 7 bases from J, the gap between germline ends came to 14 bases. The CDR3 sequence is CATLGAGNTIYF. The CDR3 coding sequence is TGTGCCACCTTGGGCGCGGGGAACACCATATATTTT.

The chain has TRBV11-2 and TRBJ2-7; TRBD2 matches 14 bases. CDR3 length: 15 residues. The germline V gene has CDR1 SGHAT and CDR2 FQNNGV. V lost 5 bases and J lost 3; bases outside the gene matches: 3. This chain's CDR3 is CASSLGLAGVYEQYF. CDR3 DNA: TGTGCCAGCAGCCTGGGACTAGCGGGAGTCTACGAGCAGTACTTC.

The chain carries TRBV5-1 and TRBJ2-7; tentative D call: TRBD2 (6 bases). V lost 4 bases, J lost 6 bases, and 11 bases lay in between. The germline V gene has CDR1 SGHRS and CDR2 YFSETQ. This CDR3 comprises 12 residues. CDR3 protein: CASSQEGLEQYF. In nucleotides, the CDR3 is TGCGCCAGCAGCCAGGAGGGCCTCGAGCAGTACTTC.

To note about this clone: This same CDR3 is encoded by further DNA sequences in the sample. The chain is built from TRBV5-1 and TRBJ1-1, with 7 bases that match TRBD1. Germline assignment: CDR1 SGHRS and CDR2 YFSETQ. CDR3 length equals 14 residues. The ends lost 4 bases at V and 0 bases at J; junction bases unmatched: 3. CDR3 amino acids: CASSQGQMNTEAFF. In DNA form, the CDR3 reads TGCGCCAGCAGCCAGGGACAGATGAACACTGAAGCTTTCTTT.

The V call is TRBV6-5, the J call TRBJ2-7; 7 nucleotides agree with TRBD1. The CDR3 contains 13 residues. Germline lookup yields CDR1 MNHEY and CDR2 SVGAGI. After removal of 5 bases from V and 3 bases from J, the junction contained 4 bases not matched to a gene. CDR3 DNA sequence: TGTGCCAGCAGTCCAACAGGGGACTACGAGCAGTACTTC. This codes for CASSPTGDYEQYF.

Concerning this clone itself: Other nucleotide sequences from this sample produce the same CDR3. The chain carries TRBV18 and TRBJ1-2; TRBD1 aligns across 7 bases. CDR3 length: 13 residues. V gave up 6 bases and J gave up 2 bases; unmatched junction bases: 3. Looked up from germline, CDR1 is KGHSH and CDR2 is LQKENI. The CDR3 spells CASSPTGNYGYTF. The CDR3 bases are TGTGCCAGCTCTCCGACAGGGAACTATGGCTACACCTTC.

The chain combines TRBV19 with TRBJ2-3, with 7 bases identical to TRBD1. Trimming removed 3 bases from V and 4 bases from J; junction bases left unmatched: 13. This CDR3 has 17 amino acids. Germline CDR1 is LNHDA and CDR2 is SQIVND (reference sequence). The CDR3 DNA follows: TGTGCCAGTAGTATGGGGTTGGGACAGTTGGGAGCAGATACGCAGTATTTT. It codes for CASSMGLGQLGADTQYF.

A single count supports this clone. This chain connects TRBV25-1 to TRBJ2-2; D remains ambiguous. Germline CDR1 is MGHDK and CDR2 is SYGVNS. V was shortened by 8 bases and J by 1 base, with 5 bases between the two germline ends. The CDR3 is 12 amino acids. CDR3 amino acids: CASLGNTGELFF. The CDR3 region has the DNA TGTGCCAGCCTAGGGAACACCGGGGAGCTGTTTTTT.

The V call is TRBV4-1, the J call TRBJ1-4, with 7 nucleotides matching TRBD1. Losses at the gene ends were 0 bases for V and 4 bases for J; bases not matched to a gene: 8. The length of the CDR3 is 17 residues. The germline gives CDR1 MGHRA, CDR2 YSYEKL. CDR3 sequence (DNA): TGCGCCAGCAGCCAAGAGTTAATCGACAGGGTTAATGAAAAACTGTTTTTT. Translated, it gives CASSQELIDRVNEKLFF.

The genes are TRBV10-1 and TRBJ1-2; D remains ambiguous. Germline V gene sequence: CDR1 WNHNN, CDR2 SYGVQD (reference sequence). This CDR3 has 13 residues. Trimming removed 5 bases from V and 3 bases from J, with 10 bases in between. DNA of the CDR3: TGCGCCAGCAGTACGACATATGACTATGGCTACACCTTC. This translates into CASSTTYDYGYTF.

As DNA, the CDR3 is TGTGCCAGCAGCTCCCTAGCGAGTAGGGAGACCCAGTACTTC. Translating it yields CASSSLASRETQYF. The genes are TRBV13 and TRBJ2-5; a possible D gene is TRBD2 (6 bases). This CDR3 region has 14 residues. V lost 4 bases, J lost 5 bases, and 14 bases lay in between. Germline CDR1 PRHDT, CDR2 FYEKMQ (reference sequence). Complete variable domain (other parts from reference TRBV13 and TRBJ2-5): AAGVIQSPRHLIKEKRETATLKCYPIPRHDTVYWYQQGPGQDPQFLISFYEKMQSDKGSIPDRFSAQQFSDYHSELNMSSLELGDSALYFCASSSLASRETQYFGPGTRLLVL.

CDR3 DNA sequence: TGCGCCAGCAGCCAAGTTGGCAGGGGAGTAACTGAAGCTTTCTTT. This translates into CASSQVGRGVTEAFF. The chain combines TRBV4-1 with TRBJ1-1; D is possibly TRBD1 (6 bases). Germline-derived CDR1 and CDR2 are MGHRA and YSYEKL. The CDR3 contains 15 residues. V was shortened by 1 base and J by 5 bases, with 14 bases between the two germline ends.

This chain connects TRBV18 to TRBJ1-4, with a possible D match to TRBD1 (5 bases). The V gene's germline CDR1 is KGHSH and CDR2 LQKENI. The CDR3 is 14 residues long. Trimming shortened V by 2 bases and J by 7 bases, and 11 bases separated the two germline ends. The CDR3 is CASSPGHRPEKLFF. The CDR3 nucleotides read TGTGCCAGCTCACCAGGACACAGACCTGAAAAACTGTTTTTT.

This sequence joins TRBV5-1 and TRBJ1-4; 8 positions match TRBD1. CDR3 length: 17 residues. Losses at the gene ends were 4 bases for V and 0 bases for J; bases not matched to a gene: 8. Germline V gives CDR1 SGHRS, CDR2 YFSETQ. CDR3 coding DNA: TGCGCCAGCAGCCTAGCCCAGGGGGCGGCAACTAATGAAAAACTGTTTTTT. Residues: CASSLAQGAATNEKLFF.

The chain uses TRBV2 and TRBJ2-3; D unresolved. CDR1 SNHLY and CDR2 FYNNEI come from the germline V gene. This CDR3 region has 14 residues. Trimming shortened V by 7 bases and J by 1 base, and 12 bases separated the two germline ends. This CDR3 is CASKRGSGTDTQYF. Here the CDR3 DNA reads TGTGCCAGCAAGCGTGGGTCGGGCACAGATACGCAGTATTTT.

The CDR3 is CASNPGVRTEAFF. DNA of the CDR3: TGTGCCTCCAACCCAGGGGTCCGCACTGAAGCTTTCTTT. This sequence joins TRBV19 and TRBJ1-1; TRBD1 might be the D (6 bases). Between the trimmed V and J ends, which lost 11 bases and 4 bases, there was a span of 17 bases. The CDR3 is made up of 13 amino acids. Germline V gives CDR1 LNHDA, CDR2 SQIVND (reference sequence).

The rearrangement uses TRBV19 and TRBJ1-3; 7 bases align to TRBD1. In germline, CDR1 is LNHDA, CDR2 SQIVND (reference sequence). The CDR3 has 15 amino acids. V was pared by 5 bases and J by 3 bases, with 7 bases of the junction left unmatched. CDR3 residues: CASSLRGRNGNTIYF. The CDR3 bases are TGTGCCAGTAGTTTAAGGGGGCGTAATGGAAACACCATATATTTT.

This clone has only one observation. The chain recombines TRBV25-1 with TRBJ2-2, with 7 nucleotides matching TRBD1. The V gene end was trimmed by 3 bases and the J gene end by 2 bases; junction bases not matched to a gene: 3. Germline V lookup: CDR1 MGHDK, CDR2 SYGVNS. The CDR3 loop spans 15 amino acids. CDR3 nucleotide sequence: TGTGCCAGCAGTGAGCAGGGGGTCAACACCGGGGAGCTGTTTTTT. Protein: CASSEQGVNTGELFF.

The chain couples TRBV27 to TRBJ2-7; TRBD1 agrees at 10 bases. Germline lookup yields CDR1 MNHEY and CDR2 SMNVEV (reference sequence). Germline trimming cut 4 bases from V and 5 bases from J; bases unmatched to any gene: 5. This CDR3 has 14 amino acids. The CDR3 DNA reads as TGTGCCAGCAGTTCAGACAGGGGGCTGGACGAGCAGTACTTC. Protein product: CASSSDRGLDEQYF.

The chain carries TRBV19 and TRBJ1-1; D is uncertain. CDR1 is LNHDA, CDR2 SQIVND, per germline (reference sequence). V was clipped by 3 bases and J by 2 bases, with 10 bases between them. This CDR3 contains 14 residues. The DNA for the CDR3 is TGTGCCAGTAGTATTCGGTTAAACAACACTGAAGCTTTCTTT. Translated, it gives CASSIRLNNTEAFF. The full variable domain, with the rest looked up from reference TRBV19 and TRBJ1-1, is DGGITQSPKYLFRKEGQNVTLSCEQNLNHDAMYWYRQDPGQGLRLIYYSQIVNDFQKGDIAEGYSVSREKKESFPLTVTSAQKNPTAFYLCASSIRLNNTEAFFGQGTRLTVV.

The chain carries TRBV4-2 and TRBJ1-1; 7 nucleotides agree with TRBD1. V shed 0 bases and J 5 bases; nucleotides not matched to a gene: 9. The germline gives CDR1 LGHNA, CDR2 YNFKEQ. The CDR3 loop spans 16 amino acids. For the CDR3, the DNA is TGTGCCAGCAGCCAAGAGGAGGGGGCTCTTGAAACTGAAGCTTTCTTT. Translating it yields CASSQEEGALETEAFF.